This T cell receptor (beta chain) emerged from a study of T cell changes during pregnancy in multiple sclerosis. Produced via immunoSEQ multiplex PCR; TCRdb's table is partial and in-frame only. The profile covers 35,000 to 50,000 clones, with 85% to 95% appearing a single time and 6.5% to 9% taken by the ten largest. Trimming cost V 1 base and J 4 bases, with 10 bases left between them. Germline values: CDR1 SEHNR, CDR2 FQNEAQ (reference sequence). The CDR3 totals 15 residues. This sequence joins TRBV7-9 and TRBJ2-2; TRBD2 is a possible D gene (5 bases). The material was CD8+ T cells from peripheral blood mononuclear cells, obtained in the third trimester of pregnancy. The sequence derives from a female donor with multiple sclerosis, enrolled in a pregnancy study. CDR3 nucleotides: TGTGCCAGCAGCTTAGGCCAGGAGGTCACCGGGGAGCTGTTTTTT. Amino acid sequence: CASSLGQEVTGELFF.